This T cell receptor (beta chain) was documented in a study of identifying expanded T cells in peripheral blood. Findings of the study overall: About 1.2 clones differed between technical replicates, versus about 16 and 19 over time. Across healthy donors, higher total template counts meant significantly greater roughly 2-week count variance.

No infections or other immune events were documented during collection. The V and J ends lost 8 bases and 0 bases, in that order; junction bases with no gene match: 4. Germline V gene data show CDR1 as LGHNA and CDR2 as YSLEER. CDR3 length equals 15 residues. With respect to this clone: Its matching antigen is unknown.

The table came from immunoSEQ multiplex PCR; TCRdb's copy has only in-frame clones and leaves some out. The sample carries about 83,000 clones, around nine tenths recorded once. V and J are TRBV4-3 and TRBJ1-4; 9 bases map to TRBD1. Sample: blood. The sequence was collected from a person aged 18 to 75 in good health. This CDR3 reads CASRQGESTNEKLFF. DNA of the CDR3: TGCGCCAGCCGACAGGGGGAATCAACTAATGAAAAACTGTTTTTT.